This TCR beta chain stems from a study of cytomegalovirus exposure and HLA in healthy donors. The CDR3 totals 13 residues. CDR1 and CDR2 (germline): SGHAT, FQNNGV. V dropped 5 bases and J dropped 8; count of bases not matched to a gene: 8. The study ran its PCR with 60 Vbeta and 13 Jbeta primers. Profiled with immunoSEQ multiplex PCR; TCRdb holds only in-frame clones, not every one. The sample holds roughly 190,000 clones, around 75% seen once. This TCR derives from a female donor in good health and CMV-seronegative. The sequencing input was PBMCs. J is TRBJ1-2 and V is TRBV11-2; TRBD1 aligns across 7 bases. The CDR3 DNA reads as TGTGCCAGCAGCCATGGACAGGATCGAGGCTACACCTTC. It specifies CASSHGQDRGYTF.